One sample yielded the 11 T cell receptor beta chains listed below, sequenced in a study of beta chain features in type 1 diabetes. cDNA synthesis used the whole RNA isolate, giving expressed TCRB sequences. Sequencing used immunoSEQ multiplex PCR; TCRdb keeps in-frame clones, though not all of them. The profile shows around 350,000 clones, about 12% of them singletons. The sample consisted of naive CD4+ T cells from blood. All receptors derive from a man younger than 35 in good health.

V usage is TRBV14 and J usage is TRBJ2-5; no firm D call. Looked up from germline, CDR1 is SGHDN and CDR2 is FVKESK. This CDR3 spans 13 amino acids. The V gene lost 5 bases and the J gene lost 5 bases, with 12 bases spanning the gap. CDR3: CASSTRRVETQYF. The DNA of the CDR3 is TGTGCCAGCAGCACCCGCCGGGTCGAGACCCAGTACTTC.

This clone was seen more than once but under ten times. This chain links TRBV4-3 with TRBJ2-7; no clear D. Per the germline V gene, CDR1 is LGHNA and CDR2 is YSLEER. The CDR3 spans 15 residues. V shed 1 base and J shed 3 bases, with 13 bases lying between them. The CDR3 region has the DNA TGCGCCAGCAGCCAAGCGCAGGCGCCGGTCTACGAGCAGTACTTC. It specifies CASSQAQAPVYEQYF.

This rearrangement joins TRBV7-2 to TRBJ1-1, with 7 bases fitting TRBD1. Germline V gene sequence: CDR1 SGHTA, CDR2 FQGNSA. V gave up 3 bases and J gave up 0 bases; unmatched junction bases: 1. CDR3 length: 14 amino acids. The CDR3 region has the DNA TGTGCCAGCAGCTTCGGGACAGTGAACACTGAAGCTTTCTTT. Protein product: CASSFGTVNTEAFF.

V usage is TRBV6-1 and J usage is TRBJ1-1, with 10 bases identical to TRBD1. CDR1 and CDR2 (germline): MNHNS, SASEGT. The ends lost 7 bases at V and 5 bases at J; junction bases unmatched: 10. The CDR3 has 15 amino acids. CDR3 sequence: CASNRDRGTGTEAFF. CDR3 coding DNA: TGTGCCAGCAATAGGGACAGGGGAACGGGGACTGAAGCTTTCTTT.

This clone showed up just a few times. This chain uses TRBV10-3 with TRBJ2-5, with TRBD1 as a possible D gene (5 bases). The germline V and J ends were trimmed by 0 bases and 4 bases, with 12 bases remaining between them. Per germline, CDR1 ENHRY and CDR2 SYGVKD. This CDR3 contains 15 residues. CDR3 coding DNA: TGTGCCATCAGTGAGTCGGGCAGGGAAGGAGAGACCCAGTACTTC. Encoded protein: CAISESGREGETQYF.

The rearrangement uses TRBV9 and TRBJ2-5, with a weak D call TRBD2 (5 bases). V was shortened by 3 bases and J by 0 bases, with 6 bases between the two germline ends. Germline values: CDR1 SGDLS, CDR2 YYNGEE. This CDR3 is built from 13 residues. The CDR3 sequence: CASSAGYQETQYF. For the CDR3, the DNA is TGTGCCAGCAGCGCGGGGTACCAAGAGACCCAGTACTTC.

This clone has more than one count but fewer than ten. The chain joins TRBV7-9 to TRBJ2-3, with 8 nucleotides matching TRBD1. With 4 bases clipped from V and 2 bases from J, the junction kept 5 bases outside the gene matches. This CDR3 is built from 15 residues. From germline, CDR1 is SEHNR and CDR2 FQNEAQ (reference sequence). The CDR3 nucleotides are TGTGCCAGCAGCTCACCGGGACAGGACACAGATACGCAGTATTTT. It specifies CASSSPGQDTDTQYF.

The chain joins TRBV30 to TRBJ1-2, with a tentative D call TRBD1 (6 bases). Germline CDR1 reads GTSNPN; CDR2 reads SVGIG (reference sequence). The CDR3 is 12 amino acids. V was shortened by 7 bases and J by 12 bases, with 21 bases between the two germline ends. Here the CDR3 reads CASALNYRVDTF. CDR3 sequence (DNA): TGTGCCTCGGCCTTAAATTACAGGGTTGACACCTTC.

The V and J genes are TRBV4-3 and TRBJ2-2; a weak D match, TRBD1 (6 bases). This CDR3 region has 15 residues. Germline V gives CDR1 LGHNA, CDR2 YSLEER. The ends were cut back, 1 base at V and 8 bases at J, with 14 bases in the middle. The CDR3 region has the DNA TGCGCCAGCAGCCAAGTTGGGGGCTCCACAGGGGAGCTGTTTTTT. Protein: CASSQVGGSTGELFF.

The chain employs TRBV18 and TRBJ2-7; D remains unclear. This CDR3 region has 11 residues. The V gene lost 3 bases and the J gene lost 6 bases, with 6 bases spanning the gap. Germline V gene sequence: CDR1 KGHSH, CDR2 LQKENI. For the CDR3, the DNA is TGTGCCAGCTCACCCCGGGTCGAGCAGTACTTC. Its translation: CASSPRVEQYF.

The chain carries TRBV30 and TRBJ2-3, with D possibly being TRBD2 (5 bases). This CDR3 spans 13 amino acids. Trimming removed 3 bases from V and 7 bases from J, with 14 bases in between. The germline CDR1 and CDR2 sequences are GTSNPN and SVGIG (reference sequence). CDR3 sequence reads: CAWRSGGGYTQYF. CDR3 sequence (DNA): TGTGCCTGGAGGTCCGGCGGAGGATATACGCAGTATTTT. The whole variable domain, filled in from reference TRBV30 and TRBJ2-3, reads SQTIHQWPATLVQPVGSPLSLECTVEGTSNPNLYWYRQAAGRGLQLLFYSVGIGQISSEVPQNLSASRPQDRQFILSSKKLLLSDSGFYLCAWRSGGGYTQYFGPGTRLTVL.